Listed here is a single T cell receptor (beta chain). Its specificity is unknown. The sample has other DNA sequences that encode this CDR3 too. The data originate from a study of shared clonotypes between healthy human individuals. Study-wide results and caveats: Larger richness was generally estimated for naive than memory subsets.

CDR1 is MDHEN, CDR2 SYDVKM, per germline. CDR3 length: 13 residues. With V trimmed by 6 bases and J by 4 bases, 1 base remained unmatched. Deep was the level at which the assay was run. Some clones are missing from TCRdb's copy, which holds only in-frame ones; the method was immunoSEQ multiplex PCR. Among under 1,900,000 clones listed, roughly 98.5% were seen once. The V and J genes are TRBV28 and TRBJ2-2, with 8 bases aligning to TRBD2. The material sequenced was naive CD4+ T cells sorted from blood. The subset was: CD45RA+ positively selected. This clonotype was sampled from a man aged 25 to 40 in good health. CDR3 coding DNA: TGTGCCAGCAGAACTAGCGGCACCGGGGAGCTGTTTTTT. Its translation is CASRTSGTGELFF.